The source of this T cell receptor beta chain is a study of blood T cell repertoires in COVID-19. The V and J ends lost 2 bases and 6 bases, in that order; junction bases with no gene match: 20. Germline lookup yields CDR1 MNHEY and CDR2 SMNVEV (reference sequence). The CDR3 sequence is 20 residues long. TCRdb keeps only in-frame clones here, not all; method: immunoSEQ multiplex PCR. The sample holds about 150,000 clones, approximately 80% seen once. The sequenced sample consisted of peripheral blood. The rearrangement links TRBV27 to TRBJ2-2, with 8 bases aligning to TRBD1. This TCR was recovered from a woman between 55 and 75 years old with COVID-19, enrolled during active disease. CDR3 nucleotide sequence: TGTGCCAGCAGTTTACGCCCTTGGATTCGAGTACAGGGGGTGCCCGGGGAGCTGTTTTTT. It codes for CASSLRPWIRVQGVPGELFF.